These 30 T cell receptor beta chains share one sample of origin, sequenced in a study of blood T cell repertoires in COVID-19. Some clones are missing from TCRdb's copy, which holds only in-frame ones; the method was immunoSEQ multiplex PCR. The sample carries over 20,000 clones, approximately 80% recorded once. The sample taken for sequencing was peripheral blood. These receptors all come from a man in his 70s with acute or convalescent COVID-19.

This chain joins TRBV5-1 and TRBJ2-1, with a possible D match to TRBD1 (6 bases). In germline, CDR1 is SGHRS, CDR2 YFSETQ. The length of the CDR3 is 15 residues. Trimming cost V 2 bases and J 0 bases, with 9 bases left between them. CDR3 bases: TGCGCCAGCAGCTTAGGGGGATTCTCCTACAATGAGCAGTTCTTC. The encoded protein is CASSLGGFSYNEQFF.

V and J are TRBV6-2 or TRBV6-3 and TRBJ1-3; D possibly corresponds to TRBD1 (5 bases). The CDR3 is made up of 15 amino acids. Germline V gene sequence: CDR1 MNHEY, CDR2 SVGEGT. The V gene lost 4 bases and the J gene lost 0 bases, with 10 bases spanning the gap. The CDR3 loop reads CASSWGGFSGNTIYF. The CDR3 region has the DNA TGTGCCAGCAGTTGGGGGGGTTTCTCTGGAAACACCATATATTTT.

This chain joins TRBV3-1 (or the pseudogene TRBV3-2) and TRBJ1-1; TRBD1 might be the D (6 bases). Germline lookup yields CDR1 LGHDT and CDR2 YNNKEL (reference sequence). The CDR3 extends over 14 amino acids. Trimming pared 0 bases from V and 5 bases from J, leaving 10 bases between. The CDR3 DNA reads as TGTGCCAGCAGCCAAGACAGGGGTAGGACTGAAGCTTTCTTT. It yields the protein CASSQDRGRTEAFF.

This chain connects TRBV7-7 to TRBJ2-1, with D uncertain. The germline V and J ends were trimmed by 4 bases and 0 bases, with 13 bases remaining between them. The CDR3 contains 16 residues. Germline V gene lookup returns CDR1 SSHAT and CDR2 FNYEAQ (reference sequence). The CDR3 loop reads CASSSNPAGSYNEQFF. The CDR3 nucleotides are TGTGCCAGCAGCTCAAACCCGGCAGGCTCCTACAATGAGCAGTTCTTC.

The genes are TRBV6-2 or TRBV6-3 and TRBJ1-3; D remains unclear. The V end was cut by 4 bases, the J end by 0 bases, with 16 bases between. The CDR3 contains 17 residues. CDR1 and CDR2 (germline): MNHEY, SVGEGT. The CDR3 DNA reads as TGTGCCAGCAGTTCCGGTATGATGACTTTCTCTGGAAACACCATATATTTT. Translating gives CASSSGMMTFSGNTIYF.

This CDR3 reads CTSSQGIREGDEQYF. The CDR3 DNA reads as TGCACCAGCAGCCAAGGCATCCGAGAGGGCGACGAGCAGTACTTC. The V call is TRBV1, the J call TRBJ2-7; no check of the table's D call, TRBD2, against the DNA was made. TRBV1 is recorded as a pseudogene. The CDR3 runs to 15 residues.

The chain uses TRBV5-1 and TRBJ1-1, with D maybe TRBD1 (6 bases). Germline CDR1 reads SGHRS; CDR2 reads YFSETQ. Trimming removed 4 bases from V and 2 bases from J, with 15 bases in between. CDR3 size: 15 residues. The chain's CDR3 is CASSHRDTANTEAFF. The CDR3 DNA sequence: TGCGCCAGCAGCCACCGGGACACGGCAAACACTGAAGCTTTCTTT.

The genes are TRBV2 and TRBJ1-2; weak D call: TRBD1 (5 bases). Germline V gives CDR1 SNHLY, CDR2 FYNNEI. Trimming removed 4 bases from V and 2 bases from J, with 14 bases in between. The CDR3 loop spans 15 amino acids. CDR3 sequence: CASSARGTVNYGYTF. Written as DNA, the CDR3 is TGTGCCAGCAGTGCTCGGGGGACCGTCAACTATGGCTACACCTTC.

This rearrangement joins TRBV27 to TRBJ2-3; D is perhaps TRBD2 (6 bases). The CDR3 runs 15 residues. The germline V gene has CDR1 MNHEY and CDR2 SMNVEV (reference sequence). The V and J ends lost 6 bases and 2 bases respectively, with 15 bases between them. CDR3 DNA sequence: TGTGCCAGCAGCATCACCGCGGGGCCCACAGATACGCAGTATTTT. Its protein is CASSITAGPTDTQYF.

The chain couples TRBV25-1 to TRBJ1-1; unclear D gene. Looked up from germline, CDR1 is MGHDK and CDR2 is SYGVNS. Trimming removed 5 bases at V and 0 bases at J, with 7 bases between. This CDR3 is 13 amino acids long. In DNA form, the CDR3 reads TGTGCCAGCAGTTTCCTAATGAACACTGAAGCTTTCTTT. It encodes CASSFLMNTEAFF.

The chain uses TRBV11-3 and TRBJ2-7, with a tentative D call TRBD1 (5 bases). This CDR3 has 15 residues. Germline loops: CDR1 SGHNT, CDR2 YENEEA. V lost 3 bases and J lost 2, with 14 bases in between. This CDR3 is CASSLAGAVTYEQYF. CDR3 in DNA: TGTGCCAGCAGCTTGGCTGGGGCAGTAACCTACGAGCAGTACTTC. The full variable domain, rest sourced from reference TRBV11-3 and TRBJ2-7, is EAGVVQSPRYKIIEKKQPVAFWCNPISGHNTLYWYLQNLGQGPELLIRYENEEAVDDSQLPKDRFSAERLKGVDSTLKIQPAELGDSAVYLCASSLAGAVTYEQYFGPGTRLTVT.

The V gene is TRBV5-1, the J gene TRBJ2-3; 7 bases map to TRBD1. V was clipped by 3 bases and J by 5 bases; unmatched bases: 6. Germline V lookup: CDR1 SGHRS, CDR2 YFSETQ. This CDR3 region has 14 residues. The CDR3 is CASSSTGREDTQYF. The CDR3 DNA follows: TGCGCCAGCAGCTCGACAGGGAGAGAAGATACGCAGTATTTT. Full variable domain (missing parts from reference TRBV5-1 and TRBJ2-3): KAGVTQTPRYLIKTRGQQVTLSCSPISGHRSVSWYQQTPGQGLQFLFEYFSETQRNKGNFPGRFSGRQFSNSRSEMNVSTLELGDSALYLCASSSTGREDTQYFGPGTRLTVL.

The rearrangement links TRBV25-1 to TRBJ1-1; TRBD1 agrees at 8 bases. The CDR3 length is 13 residues. V shed 6 bases, J shed 4 bases, and the junction held 4 bases outside the gene matches. Germline V gene data show CDR1 as MGHDK and CDR2 as SYGVNS. In DNA, the CDR3 is TGTGCCAGCAGGCAGGGGGCGGGCACTGAAGCTTTCTTT. It specifies CASRQGAGTEAFF.

The V and J genes are TRBV5-6 and TRBJ1-2; 11 bases line up with TRBD1. J lost 8 bases, V lost 4 bases, and 13 bases had no gene match. The germline gives CDR1 SGHDT, CDR2 YYEEEE. The CDR3 consists of 16 residues. CDR3 sequence: CASSPPGTGGWEGYTF. In DNA, the CDR3 is TGTGCCAGCAGCCCTCCCGGGACAGGGGGATGGGAAGGCTACACCTTC.

The rearrangement joins TRBV10-3 to TRBJ2-3; D might be TRBD1 (5 bases). V was clipped by 2 bases and J by 9 bases, with 18 bases between them. The CDR3 has 15 amino acids. CDR1 is ENHRY and CDR2 is SYGVKD in the germline V gene. The CDR3 is CAISEVGGAAATQYF. The CDR3 nucleotides are TGTGCCATCAGTGAGGTGGGTGGGGCCGCAGCAACGCAGTATTTT.

The gene calls are TRBV9 and TRBJ2-2; 8 positions agree with TRBD1. The ends lost 4 bases at V and 3 bases at J; junction bases unmatched: 14. Per the germline V gene, CDR1 is SGDLS and CDR2 is YYNGEE. The CDR3 is 18 residues long. Written as DNA, the CDR3 is TGTGCCAGCAGCCCACGGGGCAGGGGGCATTTGGACACCGGGGAGCTGTTTTTT. Translated, it gives CASSPRGRGHLDTGELFF.

This clone was seen only a few times. The rearrangement links TRBV11-3 to TRBJ2-1; possibly TRBD1 for D (6 bases). V lost 2 bases to trimming and J lost 6 bases, with 8 bases between them. The germline CDR1 and CDR2 sequences are SGHNT and YENEEA. The CDR3 consists of 13 residues. The CDR3 loop reads CASSLSRGNEQFF. The DNA for the CDR3 is TGTGCCAGCAGCTTAAGCAGGGGCAATGAGCAGTTCTTC.

This sequence joins TRBV25-1 and TRBJ1-1, with unresolved D. V lost 4 bases, J lost 0 bases, and 6 bases lay in between. The CDR3 totals 13 residues. CDR1 MGHDK and CDR2 SYGVNS come from the germline V gene. The CDR3 is CASSGTMNTEAFF. CDR3 nucleotides: TGTGCCAGCAGTGGGACTATGAACACTGAAGCTTTCTTT.

The chain joins TRBV7-2 to TRBJ2-1; the match to TRBD2 covers 8 bases. Looked up from germline, CDR1 is SGHTA and CDR2 is FQGNSA. The CDR3 covers 14 residues. The junction had 6 bases not matched to a gene; V was cut back by 5 bases and J by 6 bases. The CDR3 is CASSTSGRVNEQFF. In DNA form, the CDR3 reads TGTGCCAGCAGCACTAGCGGAAGAGTCAATGAGCAGTTCTTC.

V is TRBV27 and J is TRBJ2-1; 10 bases agree with TRBD1. The J segment lost 2 bases and the V segment lost 6 bases, leaving 1 base of the junction unmatched. The CDR3 has 14 amino acids. The germline V gene encodes CDR1 MNHEY and CDR2 SMNVEV (reference sequence). The CDR3 nucleotides read TGTGCCAGCAGGGGACAGGGGACCTACAATGAGCAGTTCTTC. This gives the protein CASRGQGTYNEQFF.

The genes are TRBV27 and TRBJ2-7, with a tentative D call TRBD1 (5 bases). The CDR3 has 15 amino acids. V dropped 5 bases and J dropped 7 bases, with 21 bases sitting between them. CDR1 and CDR2 from the germline V gene are MNHEY and SMNVEV (reference sequence). The DNA for the CDR3 is TGTGCCAGCAGTAAATCGACAGCCGCCTTAGGGGAGCAGTACTTC. This sequence encodes CASSKSTAALGEQYF.

This chain joins TRBV30 and TRBJ1-1; D uncertain. V lost 2 bases and J 1 base, leaving 8 bases between the germline ends. CDR3 size: 13 residues. CDR1 GTSNPN and CDR2 SVGIG come from the germline V gene (reference sequence). CDR3 amino acids: CAWSLDQNTEAFF. As DNA, the CDR3 is TGTGCCTGGAGTCTAGACCAGAACACTGAAGCTTTCTTT.

This clone was found once. This chain links TRBV14 with TRBJ2-7, with D hard to call. The V and J ends lost 1 base and 2 bases respectively, with 12 bases between them. The CDR3 runs to 15 residues. Germline V gene data show CDR1 as SGHDN and CDR2 as FVKESK. CDR3 in DNA: TGTGCCAGCAGCCAAGGGTTACCAGGCCCCTACGAGCAGTACTTC. This sequence encodes CASSQGLPGPYEQYF.

This clone appeared a few times. The V call is TRBV6-2 or TRBV6-3, the J call TRBJ2-4, with a weak D call TRBD2 (5 bases). Deletions cut 2 bases from V and 5 bases from J, with 7 bases between. The germline CDR1 and CDR2 sequences are MNHEY and SVGEGT. The CDR3 runs 13 residues. CDR3 sequence reads: CASSYDYENIQYF. CDR3 nucleotides: TGTGCCAGCAGTTACGACTACGAAAACATTCAGTACTTC.

This clone was counted between two and nine times. This chain joins TRBV12-3 or TRBV12-4 and TRBJ1-3; D unresolved. V lost 5 bases and J lost 9, with 14 bases in between. CDR3 length: 13 residues. The CDR3 here is CASSPPPGVTIYF. CDR3 nucleotide sequence: TGTGCCAGCAGTCCCCCCCCGGGTGTCACCATATATTTT.

V and J are TRBV10-3 and TRBJ2-5; 10 nucleotides align to TRBD1. Germline assignment: CDR1 ENHRY and CDR2 SYGVKD. The CDR3 totals 14 residues. The junction had 4 bases not matched to a gene; V was cut back by 4 bases and J by 5 bases. The CDR3 spells CAISGGTGDETQYF. The CDR3 nucleotides read TGTGCCATCAGTGGGGGGACAGGGGACGAGACCCAGTACTTC.

This clone appeared a few times. This chain uses TRBV2 with TRBJ2-3, with 10 bases identical to TRBD2. Germline V gives CDR1 SNHLY, CDR2 FYNNEI. Trimming took 2 bases from V and 6 from J; bases not matched to a gene: 14. This CDR3 region has 18 residues. As DNA, the CDR3 is TGTGCCAGCAGTGAACATCGGCTAGCGGGGGCTATTGGGGATACGCAGTATTTT. Translation gives CASSEHRLAGAIGDTQYF.

The chain carries TRBV5-1 and TRBJ2-7, with TRBD2 matching 7 bases. V gave up 3 bases and J gave up 2 bases; unmatched junction bases: 8. CDR1 is SGHRS, CDR2 YFSETQ, per germline. This CDR3 contains 15 residues. For the CDR3, the DNA is TGCGCCAGCAGCTGGACTAGTTTGGGGGCCTACGAGCAGTACTTC. This encodes CASSWTSLGAYEQYF.

By share of the sample, this clone is large (0.1 to 1%). CDR3 coding DNA: TGCGCCAGCAGCACAGGGACAGGGTCCTACGAGCAGTACTTC. This translates into CASSTGTGSYEQYF. The chain uses TRBV4-3 and TRBJ2-7, with TRBD1 matching 9 bases. CDR1 and CDR2 from the germline V gene are LGHNA and YSLEER. The CDR3 totals 14 residues. V shed 5 bases and J 1 base; nucleotides not matched to a gene: 3.

CDR3 sequence reads: CASSNAGGTKNIQYF. CDR3 sequence (DNA): TGTGCCAGCAGTAACGCAGGGGGCACCAAAAACATTCAGTACTTC. The chain employs TRBV6-2 or TRBV6-3 and TRBJ2-4; 8 bases line up with TRBD1. Germline trimming cut 5 bases from V and 2 bases from J; bases unmatched to any gene: 5. Germline V lookup: CDR1 MNHEY, CDR2 SVGEGT. The CDR3 runs to 15 residues.